The 10 T cell receptor beta chains presented below share a single source sample, sequenced in a study of radiotherapy plus CTLA-4 blockade in lung cancer. Here immunoSEQ multiplex PCR was the method, and the copy in TCRdb shows in-frame clones only, minus some. The repertoire holds tens of thousands of clones, with approximately 75% as singletons. The sample in question was peripheral blood, obtained from a patient treated with radiotherapy plus ipilimumab. The receptors here all came from a human donor with non-small cell lung cancer that progressed on radiotherapy plus ipilimumab.

J is TRBJ2-7 and V is TRBV7-6; D not certain. Per germline, CDR1 SGHVS and CDR2 FNYEAQ. This CDR3 is 12 amino acids long. V dropped 5 bases and J dropped 4 bases, with 9 bases sitting between them. CDR3 DNA sequence: TGTGCCAGCAGCCGCGGAGAGTACGAGCAGTACTTC. Translation: CASSRGEYEQYF.

In its sample, this clone was seen a few times. V is TRBV5-4 and J is TRBJ1-6; 7 nucleotides line up with TRBD1. The CDR3 runs 14 residues. Germline lookup yields CDR1 SGHNT and CDR2 YYREEE (reference sequence). The junction had 10 bases not matched to a gene; V was cut back by 6 bases and J by 10 bases. CDR3 nucleotide sequence: TGTGCCAGCACCCGTGACAGGGAAGGGTCACCCCTCCACTTT. This translates into CASTRDREGSPLHF. The complete variable domain, with remaining parts taken from reference TRBV5-4 and TRBJ1-6, reads ETGVTQSPTHLIKTRGQQVTLRCSSQSGHNTVSWYQQALGQGPQFIFQYYREEENGRGNFPPRFSGLQFPNYSSELNVNALELDDSALYLCASTRDREGSPLHFGNGTRLTVT.

The rearrangement uses TRBV7-9 and TRBJ1-5, with D possibly TRBD1 on 5 matching bases. V shed 5 bases and J shed 4 bases, with 15 bases lying between them. The CDR3 runs to 15 residues. Germline values: CDR1 SEHNR, CDR2 FQNEAQ (reference sequence). The CDR3: CASSGDRERNQPQHF. The CDR3 DNA reads as TGTGCCAGCAGCGGGGACCGGGAGAGGAATCAGCCCCAGCATTTT.

CDR3 amino acids: CASSLLQTLAGGLTDTQYF. The CDR3 DNA reads as TGTGCCAGCAGTTTACTACAGACCCTAGCGGGGGGACTCACAGATACGCAGTATTTT. V gene TRBV27 combines with J gene TRBJ2-3; TRBD2 aligns across 11 bases. V was pared by 2 bases and J by 2 bases, with 12 bases of the junction left unmatched. Germline assignment: CDR1 MNHEY and CDR2 SMNVEV (reference sequence). This CDR3 has 19 residues.

V is TRBV9 and J is TRBJ1-1, with TRBD1 as a possible D gene (6 bases). Germline loops: CDR1 SGDLS, CDR2 YYNGEE. This CDR3 is built from 15 residues. Trimming cost V 3 bases and J 0 bases, with 12 bases left between them. The DNA for the CDR3 is TGTGCCAGCAGCGCGGCGGGACAAATGAACACTGAAGCTTTCTTT. It encodes CASSAAGQMNTEAFF. The whole variable domain, remainder taken from reference TRBV9 and TRBJ1-1, is DSGVTQTPKHLITATGQRVTLRCSPRSGDLSVYWYQQSLDQGLQFLIQYYNGEERAKGNILERFSAQQFPDLHSELNLSSLELGDSALYFCASSAAGQMNTEAFFGQGTRLTVV.

This chain joins TRBV2 and TRBJ2-7; possible D gene TRBD1, 6 bases. The CDR3 runs 14 residues. From germline, CDR1 is SNHLY and CDR2 FYNNEI. Trimming took 3 bases from V and 4 from J, leaving 13 bases between them. The CDR3 is CASSDGQWQYEQYF. The CDR3 DNA reads as TGTGCCAGCAGTGACGGACAGTGGCAATACGAGCAGTACTTC.

The chain carries TRBV12-1 and TRBJ2-1; TRBD2, as called in the table, went unchecked against the DNA. TRBV12-1 is a listed pseudogene. The CDR3 covers 13 residues. DNA for the CDR3: TGTGCCAGCAGCCAGTTATACCGGGGGGTGTGGTTCTTC. Amino acids: CASSQLYRGVWFF.

This chain uses TRBV9 with TRBJ2-7; D possibly uses TRBD1 or TRBD2 (5 bases each). The CDR3 is 13 amino acids. Germline CDR1 SGDLS, CDR2 YYNGEE. Trimming removed 3 bases at V and 0 bases at J, with 7 bases between. CDR3 amino acids: CASSAGSSYEQYF. The CDR3 DNA follows: TGTGCCAGCAGCGCAGGGAGCTCCTACGAGCAGTACTTC.

The V call is TRBV28, the J call TRBJ1-1; D not certain. The germline V gene encodes CDR1 MDHEN and CDR2 SYDVKM. Trimming took 6 bases from V and 1 from J, leaving 18 bases between them. The CDR3 consists of 16 residues. The CDR3: CASSLPWERRNTEAFF. In DNA form, the CDR3 reads TGTGCCAGCAGCCTACCTTGGGAGCGACGGAACACTGAAGCTTTCTTT.

The V call is TRBV11-2, the J call TRBJ1-5, with no clear D. The germline V gene has CDR1 SGHAT and CDR2 FQNNGV. The ends were cut back, 5 bases at V and 2 bases at J, with 7 bases in the middle. The CDR3 spans 13 residues. CDR3 sequence (DNA): TGTGCCAGCAGCCAAGACCGCAATCAGCCCCAGCATTTT. Translated, it gives CASSQDRNQPQHF. The full variable domain, rest sourced from reference TRBV11-2 and TRBJ1-5, is EAGVAQSPRYKIIEKRQSVAFWCNPISGHATLYWYQQILGQGPKLLIQFQNNGVVDDSQLPKDRFSAERLKGVDSTLKIQPAKLEDSAVYLCASSQDRNQPQHFGDGTRLSIL.